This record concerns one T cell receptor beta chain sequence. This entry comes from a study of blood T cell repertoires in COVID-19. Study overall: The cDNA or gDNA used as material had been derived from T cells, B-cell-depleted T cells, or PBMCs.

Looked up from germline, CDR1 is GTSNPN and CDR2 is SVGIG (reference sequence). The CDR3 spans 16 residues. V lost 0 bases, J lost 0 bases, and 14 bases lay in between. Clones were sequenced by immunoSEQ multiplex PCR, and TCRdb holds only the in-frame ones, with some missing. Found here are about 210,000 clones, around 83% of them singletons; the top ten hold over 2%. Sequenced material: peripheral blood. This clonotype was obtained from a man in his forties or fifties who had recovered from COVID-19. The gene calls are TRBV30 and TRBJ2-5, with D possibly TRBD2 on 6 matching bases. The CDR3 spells CAWSVPTGGNQETQYF. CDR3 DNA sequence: TGTGCCTGGAGTGTACCCACTGGAGGGAACCAAGAGACCCAGTACTTC.